This T cell receptor (beta chain) was found in a study of blood T cell repertoires in COVID-19. TCRdb's copy holds only in-frame clones and misses some; the assay was immunoSEQ multiplex PCR. The repertoire has 95,000 to 100,000 clones, around 87% of them found once; the top ten carry 11%. This sequence originates from a woman under 40 with acute or convalescent COVID-19. Sample: peripheral blood.

The CDR3 DNA is TGTGCCAGCAGTCGTTCGACAGGGGTACAGCCCCAGCATTTT. As protein: CASSRSTGVQPQHF. The chain carries TRBV28 and TRBJ1-5, with 8 bases fitting TRBD1. CDR3 length equals 14 residues. Germline trimming cut 5 bases from V and 7 bases from J; bases unmatched to any gene: 7. The germline gives CDR1 MDHEN, CDR2 SYDVKM.